What follows are 28 T cell receptor beta chains derived from one specimen sequenced in a study of T-cell reconstitution after alpha-beta-depleted transplantation in children. A library of TCRbeta sequences, prepared with unique molecular identifiers, was generated. TCRdb used MiXCR to reprocess the PCR reads, holding one entry per CDR3 protein. The table records 450,000 to 600,000 distinct CDR3 sequences, about 17% of them present only once. The sample was PBMCs from the stem cell graft donor, taken from the stem cell graft. The receptor source for this set is a human donor who donated a stem cell graft to a child with acute lymphoblastic leukemia.

This clonotype was observed a handful of times. The rearrangement links TRBV7-9 to TRBJ2-5; the D is unclear. The CDR3 is made up of 16 amino acids. The V end lost 0 bases, the J end lost 3 bases, and 14 bases lay between the germline ends. CDR1 is SEHNR, CDR2 FQNEAQ, per germline (reference sequence). CDR3 sequence: CASSLALGVEEETQYF. In DNA, the CDR3 is TGTGCCAGCAGCTTAGCGCTTGGGGTAGAGGAAGAGACCCAGTACTTC.

The chain has TRBV12-3 or TRBV12-4 and TRBJ2-2; TRBD2 aligns across 7 bases. CDR3 size: 16 residues. V trimming: 2 bases; J trimming: 1 base; junction bases outside the gene matches: 4. The chain's CDR3 is CASSLRLAENTGELFF. The CDR3 nucleotides are TGTGCCAGCAGTTTAAGGCTAGCGGAGAACACCGGGGAGCTGTTTTTT.

The chain recombines TRBV29-1 with TRBJ2-1; perhaps TRBD2 as D (6 bases). Trimming stripped 8 bases from V and 5 bases from J, with 19 bases between. The CDR3 has 14 amino acids. CDR1 and CDR2 (germline): SQVTM, ANQGSEA. Here the CDR3 DNA reads TGCAGCATATTCGGGACTCTTGAAAACAATGAGCAGTTCTTC. This gives the protein CSIFGTLENNEQFF.

This clonotype turned up a few times. This chain links TRBV28 with TRBJ2-2, with D possibly TRBD1 on 6 matching bases. The length of the CDR3 is 14 residues. Germline assignment: CDR1 MDHEN and CDR2 SYDVKM. Trimming stripped 8 bases from V and 6 bases from J, with 16 bases between. CDR3 DNA sequence: TGTGCCAGCGGCGACAGGATGGCGGCCGGGGAGCTGTTTTTT. This translates into CASGDRMAAGELFF.

The rearrangement links TRBV30 to TRBJ2-1, with a tentative D call TRBD2 (7 bases). The V end was cut by 4 bases, the J end by 8 bases, with 9 bases between. This CDR3 is 11 amino acids long. CDR1 is GTSNPN and CDR2 is SVGIG in the germline V gene (reference sequence). Here the CDR3 DNA reads TGTGCCTGGATGGGGGGGCATGAGCAGTTCTTC. As protein: CAWMGGHEQFF.

The CDR3 coding sequence is TGTGCCAGTAGTATAAGCCCGGACACCGGGGAGCTGTTTTTT. Protein sequence: CASSISPDTGELFF. V is TRBV19 and J is TRBJ2-2, with D uncertain. The CDR3 consists of 14 residues. Germline V gene sequence: CDR1 LNHDA, CDR2 SQIVND (reference sequence). Trimming took 2 bases from V and 3 from J, leaving 7 bases between them.

This clonotype came up a few times. The chain joins TRBV27 to TRBJ2-7; TRBD2 might be the D (6 bases). The CDR3 spans 16 residues. V lost 0 bases and J lost 4, with 16 bases in between. Looked up from germline, CDR1 is MNHEY and CDR2 is SMNVEV (reference sequence). The CDR3 sequence is CASSLSYTGSFYEQYF. Written as DNA, the CDR3 is TGTGCCAGCAGTTTATCATATACCGGGAGCTTTTACGAGCAGTACTTC.

This clonotype was counted a few times. The V gene is TRBV4-2, the J gene TRBJ2-7; 7 nucleotides match TRBD2. CDR3 length equals 15 residues. V shed 3 bases, J shed 3 bases, and the junction held 8 bases outside the gene matches. Germline loops: CDR1 LGHNA, CDR2 YNFKEQ. The chain's CDR3 is CASSHERGGLYEQYF. DNA for the CDR3: TGTGCCAGCAGCCACGAGCGGGGTGGACTCTACGAGCAGTACTTC.

V gene TRBV5-1 combines with J gene TRBJ2-1, with D perhaps being TRBD1 or TRBD2 (7 bases each). CDR1 is SGHRS, CDR2 YFSETQ, per germline. The length of the CDR3 is 17 residues. V lost 4 bases and J lost 2, with 19 bases in between. CDR3 sequence reads: CASSPPGGAEPYNEQFF. In DNA form, the CDR3 reads TGCGCCAGCAGCCCCCCAGGGGGGGCGGAACCCTACAATGAGCAGTTCTTC.

V gene TRBV20-1 combines with J gene TRBJ2-4; D possibly corresponds to TRBD1 (6 bases). Trimming took off 3 bases at V and 0 bases at J, with 12 bases between the two ends. This CDR3 region has 15 residues. Germline lookup yields CDR1 DFQATT and CDR2 SNEGSKA (reference sequence). The CDR3, as DNA: TGCAGTGCTAGGGCAGGGGAAGTAGCCAAAAACATTCAGTACTTC. Amino acid sequence: CSARAGEVAKNIQYF.

This clonotype occurred a few times. The rearrangement joins TRBV20-1 to TRBJ2-7; 11 positions agree with TRBD2. CDR1 and CDR2 (germline): DFQATT, SNEGSKA (reference sequence). This CDR3 comprises 14 residues. J was trimmed by 3 bases and V by 2 bases; bases with no gene match: 3. The CDR3 is CSARLLAGGYEQYF. CDR3 nucleotide sequence: TGCAGTGCTAGACTTCTAGCGGGAGGCTACGAGCAGTACTTC.

This clonotype was seen only a few times. This chain joins TRBV7-8 and TRBJ2-3; TRBD1 might be the D (5 bases). The CDR3 spans 16 residues. V dropped 5 bases and J dropped 0 bases, with 15 bases sitting between them. Per germline, CDR1 SGHVS and CDR2 FQNEAQ. CDR3 region: CASSPDSVPSTDTQYF. The CDR3 DNA is TGTGCCAGCAGCCCCGACAGCGTCCCTAGCACAGATACGCAGTATTTT.

This chain connects TRBV29-1 to TRBJ1-2, with a weak D call TRBD1 (5 bases). The V end lost 0 bases, the J end lost 8 bases, and 13 bases lay between the germline ends. Germline V CDR1 and CDR2: SQVTM, ANQGSEA. This CDR3 is built from 13 residues. The DNA of the CDR3 is TGCAGCGTTGAAGACGCGGGACGGAGCGGCTACACCTTC. Encoded protein: CSVEDAGRSGYTF.

This clonotype has more than one count but fewer than ten. The chain has TRBV9 and TRBJ2-2; 9 bases agree with TRBD2. V dropped 4 bases and J dropped 7; count of bases not matched to a gene: 11. Germline V gene data show CDR1 as SGDLS and CDR2 as YYNGEE. The CDR3 contains 16 residues. This chain's CDR3 is CASSPLSGRDVGELFF. Here the CDR3 DNA reads TGTGCCAGCAGCCCCCTTAGCGGGAGAGATGTCGGGGAGCTGTTTTTT.

This chain connects TRBV20-1 to TRBJ2-1, with D maybe TRBD2 (5 bases). The CDR3 runs to 15 residues. The germline gives CDR1 DFQATT, CDR2 SNEGSKA (reference sequence). Trimming took 6 bases from V and 1 from J, leaving 16 bases between them. The chain's CDR3 is CSAPSLRESYNEQFF. CDR3 bases: TGCAGTGCGCCCTCGTTGAGGGAATCCTACAATGAGCAGTTCTTC.

The sample holds a few counts of this clonotype. The chain uses TRBV11-2 and TRBJ2-5, with D possibly TRBD1 on 6 matching bases. Germline-derived CDR1 and CDR2 are SGHAT and FQNNGV. This CDR3 is 14 amino acids long. The V end was cut by 2 bases, the J end by 5 bases, with 12 bases between. Here the CDR3 DNA reads TGTGCCAGCAGCTTACTCCAGGGGCGGGAGACCCAGTACTTC. This translates into CASSLLQGRETQYF.

The V and J genes are TRBV20-1 and TRBJ1-3; D call uncertain. Per the germline V gene, CDR1 is DFQATT and CDR2 is SNEGSKA (reference sequence). The CDR3 sequence is 17 residues long. V dropped 3 bases and J dropped 0 bases, with 18 bases sitting between them. CDR3 sequence: CSARDDAFLFSGNTIYF. The CDR3 coding sequence is TGCAGTGCTAGGGACGACGCCTTTCTTTTCTCTGGAAACACCATATATTTT.

This clonotype was observed many times. The chain employs TRBV5-1 and TRBJ2-2; 10 positions match TRBD1. The germline V gene has CDR1 SGHRS and CDR2 YFSETQ. J lost 0 bases, V lost 5 bases, and 4 bases had no gene match. CDR3 length: 16 amino acids. The CDR3 bases are TGCGCCAGCAGGAAAGGACAGGGGGCGAACACCGGGGAGCTGTTTTTT. Translating it yields CASRKGQGANTGELFF.

The chain has TRBV12-3 or TRBV12-4 and TRBJ1-1, with D perhaps TRBD1 (5 bases). This CDR3 is 11 amino acids long. The V end was cut by 6 bases, the J end by 11 bases, with 13 bases between. The CDR3 loop is CASRGALRAFF. As DNA, the CDR3 is TGTGCCAGCAGAGGGGCCCTTCGTGCTTTCTTT.

The chain carries TRBV6-2 or TRBV6-3 and TRBJ2-7; 9 positions match TRBD1. This CDR3 has 18 amino acids. V was clipped by 2 bases and J by 3 bases; unmatched bases: 14. Germline lookup yields CDR1 MNHEY and CDR2 SVGEGT. CDR3 region: CASSYPVPGQGKDYEQYF. As DNA, the CDR3 is TGTGCCAGCAGTTACCCCGTCCCGGGACAGGGTAAAGACTACGAGCAGTACTTC.

This clonotype showed up just a few times. The V and J genes are TRBV5-6 and TRBJ1-3; TRBD1 is a possible D gene (5 bases). Germline-derived CDR1 and CDR2 are SGHDT and YYEEEE. The CDR3 is made up of 16 amino acids. V shed 0 bases and J shed 2 bases, with 12 bases lying between them. DNA for the CDR3: TGTGCCAGCAGCTTGGTCAGGGAAACCGCTGGAAACACCATATATTTT. It encodes CASSLVRETAGNTIYF.

This clonotype showed up just a few times. Mismatch with germline at one junction end may stem from a read error. The V gene is TRBV12-3 or TRBV12-4, the J gene TRBJ1-5; D uncertain. The CDR3 is 13 amino acids. As DNA, the CDR3 is TGTGCCAGCAGTTTACTTAGCTATCAGCCCCAGCATTTT. This codes for CASSLLSYQPQHF.

The CDR3 DNA is TGTGCCAGCAGCTCCCGGACAAGGGGGACCCAGTACTTC. Its protein product is CASSSRTRGTQYF. The rearrangement uses TRBV13 and TRBJ2-5, with D possibly being TRBD1 (5 bases). Between the trimmed V and J ends, which lost 4 bases and 7 bases, there was a span of 13 bases. Germline values: CDR1 PRHDT, CDR2 FYEKMQ (reference sequence). The CDR3 runs 13 residues. Combining the CDR3 with reference TRBV13 and TRBJ2-5 gives the whole variable domain AAGVIQSPRHLIKEKRETATLKCYPIPRHDTVYWYQQGPGQDPQFLISFYEKMQSDKGSIPDRFSAQQFSDYHSELNMSSLELGDSALYFCASSSRTRGTQYFGPGTRLLVL.

This clonotype was found a few times. The J gene is TRBJ2-7, the V gene TRBV5-1, with 8 positions matching TRBD2. The CDR3 contains 14 residues. With V trimmed by 7 bases and J by 2 bases, 8 bases remained unmatched. CDR1 and CDR2 (germline): SGHRS, YFSETQ. CDR3 nucleotides: TGCGCCAGCTGGCCGGGACTAGGGACCTACGAGCAGTACTTC. Protein product: CASWPGLGTYEQYF.

V usage is TRBV5-1 and J usage is TRBJ1-1, with D maybe TRBD1 (5 bases). Germline V CDR1 and CDR2: SGHRS, YFSETQ. This CDR3 has 19 residues. V shed 4 bases and J shed 1 base, with 26 bases lying between them. The CDR3 DNA reads TGCGCCAGCAGCGTGGGGCAGAGAGAGGCCCGGGCGAGGAACACTGAAGCTTTCTTT. Its protein product is CASSVGQREARARNTEAFF.

This clonotype was detected only a few times. This chain connects TRBV7-3 to TRBJ1-4, with D unclear. This CDR3 is built from 9 residues. Germline values: CDR1 SGHTA, CDR2 FQGTGA. V dropped 10 bases and J dropped 12 bases, with 9 bases sitting between them. CDR3 region: CANSEELFF. The CDR3 nucleotides read TGTGCCAACTCCGAGGAACTGTTTTTT.

At least ten counts were recorded for this clonotype. The CDR3: CASSPLDEQFF. CDR3 sequence (DNA): TGTGCCAGCAGCCCCTTGGATGAGCAGTTCTTC. The chain is built from TRBV6-6 and TRBJ2-1; D unresolved. Trimming removed 6 bases at V and 8 bases at J, with 8 bases between. Germline V CDR1 and CDR2: MNHNY, SVGAGI (reference sequence). CDR3 length equals 11 residues.

The table lists this clonotype with a few counts. V usage is TRBV5-1 and J usage is TRBJ2-1, with 7 bases that match TRBD2. The germline CDR1 and CDR2 sequences are SGHRS and YFSETQ. This CDR3 has 16 amino acids. V lost 0 bases, J lost 3 bases, and 6 bases stayed unmatched. CDR3 loop: CASSLAAGVVYNEQFF. CDR3 sequence (DNA): TGCGCCAGCAGCTTGGCGGCGGGAGTAGTCTACAATGAGCAGTTCTTC.